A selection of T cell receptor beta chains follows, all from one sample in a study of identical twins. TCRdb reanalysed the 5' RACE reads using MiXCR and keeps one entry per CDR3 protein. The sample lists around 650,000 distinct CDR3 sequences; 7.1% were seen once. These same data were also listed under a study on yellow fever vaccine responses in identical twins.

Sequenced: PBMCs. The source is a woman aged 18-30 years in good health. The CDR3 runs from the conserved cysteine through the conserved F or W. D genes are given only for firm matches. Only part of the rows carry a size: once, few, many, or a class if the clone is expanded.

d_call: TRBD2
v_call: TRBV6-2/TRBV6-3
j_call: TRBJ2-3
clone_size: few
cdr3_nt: TGTGCCAGCAGGACAACTCTAGCGGGAGTACCCACAGATACGCAGTATTTT
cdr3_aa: CASRTTLAGVPTDTQYF

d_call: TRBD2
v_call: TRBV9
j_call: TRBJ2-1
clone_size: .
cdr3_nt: TGTGCCAGCAGCGTAGCGGGAGCGGGAGTTGAAAATGAGCAGTTCTTC
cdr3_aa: CASSVAGAGVENEQFF

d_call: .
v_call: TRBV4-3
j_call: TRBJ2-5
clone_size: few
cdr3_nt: TGCGCCAGCAGCCAGCCTGGGATTTTTGAAGAGACCCAGTACTTC
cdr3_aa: CASSQPGIFEETQYF

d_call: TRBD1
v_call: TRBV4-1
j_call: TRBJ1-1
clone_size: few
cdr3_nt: TGCGCCAGCAGCCAAGATCGGGGACAGGGAATCGCTGAAGCTTTCTTT
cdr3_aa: CASSQDRGQGIAEAFF

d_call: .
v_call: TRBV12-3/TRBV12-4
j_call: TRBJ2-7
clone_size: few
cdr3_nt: TGTGCCAGCAGCCTCAGGGGTTTAGGCTACGAGCAGTACTTC
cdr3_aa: CASSLRGLGYEQYF

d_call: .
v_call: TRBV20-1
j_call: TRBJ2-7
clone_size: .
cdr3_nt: TGCAGTGCTAGCTGGGCGGGCACCGCGCGGGAGCAGTACTTC
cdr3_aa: CSASWAGTAREQYF

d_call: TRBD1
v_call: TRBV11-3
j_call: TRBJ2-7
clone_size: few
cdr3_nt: TGTGCCAGCAGCCGCAGAGGGTCAGGGGGCCAGCACGAGCAGTACTTC
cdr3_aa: CASSRRGSGGQHEQYF

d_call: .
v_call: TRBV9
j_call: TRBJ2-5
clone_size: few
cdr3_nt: TGTGCCAGCAGCGTAGGTTTTACAGAAGAGACCCAGTACTTC
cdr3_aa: CASSVGFTEETQYF

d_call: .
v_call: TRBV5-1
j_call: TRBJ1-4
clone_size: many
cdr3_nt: TGCGCCAGCAGCTTGGAAGTGGGAACTAATGAAAAACTGTTTTTT
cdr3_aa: CASSLEVGTNEKLFF

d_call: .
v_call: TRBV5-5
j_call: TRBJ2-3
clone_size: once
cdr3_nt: TGTGCCAGCAGCTTGAGGGTCCATAGCACAGATACGCAGTATTTT
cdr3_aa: CASSLRVHSTDTQYF

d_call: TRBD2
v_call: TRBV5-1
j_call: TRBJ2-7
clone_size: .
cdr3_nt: TGCGCCAGCAGCGCATCAATCACTAGCGGCAGCTCCTACGAGCAGTACTTC
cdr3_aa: CASSASITSGSSYEQYF

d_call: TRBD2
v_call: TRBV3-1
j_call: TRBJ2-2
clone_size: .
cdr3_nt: TGTGCCAGCAGCCAAGATCGGGGGGACCGGGAGCTGTTTTTT
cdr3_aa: CASSQDRGDRELFF

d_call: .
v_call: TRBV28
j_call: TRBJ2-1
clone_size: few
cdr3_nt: TGTGCCAGCGGTCGGAGGGTTGCCTACAATGAGCAGTTCTTC
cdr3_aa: CASGRRVAYNEQFF

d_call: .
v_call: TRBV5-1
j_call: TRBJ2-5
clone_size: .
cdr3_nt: TGCGCCAGCAGCTTGGGCCTTCCAGGTAGAGAGACCCAGTACTTC
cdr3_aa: CASSLGLPGRETQYF

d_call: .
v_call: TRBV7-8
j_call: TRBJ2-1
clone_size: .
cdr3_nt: TGTGCCAGCAGCCGGCGTGCTGCCGGGACCAGCAACGGTGAGCAGTTCTTC
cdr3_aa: CASSRRAAGTSNGEQFF

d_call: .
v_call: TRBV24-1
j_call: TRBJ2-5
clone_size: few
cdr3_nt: TGTGCCACCAGTGACTTGGGCTTCGGGACCCCCGGCCAAGAGACCCAGTACTTC
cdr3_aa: CATSDLGFGTPGQETQYF

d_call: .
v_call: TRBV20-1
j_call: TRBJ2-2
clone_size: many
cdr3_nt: TGCAGTGCTAGAGTGGGCACCGGGGAGCTGTTTTTT
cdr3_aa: CSARVGTGELFF

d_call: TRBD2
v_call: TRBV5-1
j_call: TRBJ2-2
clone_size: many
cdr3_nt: TGCGCCAGCAGCAGCGGGACCCCAACCGGGGAGCTGTTTTTT
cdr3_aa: CASSSGTPTGELFF

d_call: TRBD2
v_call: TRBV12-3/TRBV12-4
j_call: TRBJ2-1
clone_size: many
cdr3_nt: TGTGCCAGCAGGAAGGGACTAGCGGCAAACAATGAGCAGTTCTTC
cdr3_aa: CASRKGLAANNEQFF

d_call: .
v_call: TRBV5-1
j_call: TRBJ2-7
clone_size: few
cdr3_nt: TGCGCCAGCAGCTTGGCAGGCGGGATACGACACGAGCAGTACTTC
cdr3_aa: CASSLAGGIRHEQYF

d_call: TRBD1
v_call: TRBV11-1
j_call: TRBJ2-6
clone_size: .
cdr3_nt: TGTGCCAGCAGCTTTTATACAGGGGCGTCCAAGAGCTCTGGGGCCAACGTCCTGACTTTC
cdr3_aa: CASSFYTGASKSSGANVLTF

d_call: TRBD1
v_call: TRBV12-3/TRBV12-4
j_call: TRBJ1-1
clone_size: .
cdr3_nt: TGTGCCAGCATGAAGGGGGCGGCGATCTCTGAAGCTTTCTTT
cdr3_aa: CASMKGAAISEAFF

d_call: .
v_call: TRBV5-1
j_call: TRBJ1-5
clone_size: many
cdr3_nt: TGCGCCAGCAGCTTCCAGGGCCCGCAGCCCCAGCATTTT
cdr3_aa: CASSFQGPQPQHF

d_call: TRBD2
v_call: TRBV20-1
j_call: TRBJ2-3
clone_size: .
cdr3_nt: TGCAGTGCTAGAGCAAGACTAGCGGGAGGTAGCACAGATACGCAGTATTTT
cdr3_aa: CSARARLAGGSTDTQYF

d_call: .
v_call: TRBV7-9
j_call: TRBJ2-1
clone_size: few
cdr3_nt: TGTGCCAGCAGCTCCCATCTAAGGGGGGGGGGTGAGCAGTTCTTC
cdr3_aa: CASSSHLRGGGEQFF

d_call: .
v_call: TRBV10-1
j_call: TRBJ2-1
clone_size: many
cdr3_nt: TGCGCCAGCCGACCCTCCGGGACTTACCATGAGCAGTTCTTC
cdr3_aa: CASRPSGTYHEQFF

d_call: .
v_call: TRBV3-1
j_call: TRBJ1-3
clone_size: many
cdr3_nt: TGTGCCAGCAGCCCCTACGACGGGGGAAGAAACACCATATATTTT
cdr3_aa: CASSPYDGGRNTIYF

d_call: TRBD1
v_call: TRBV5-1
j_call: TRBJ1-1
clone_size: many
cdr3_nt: TGCGCCAGCAGTCAGGGGGGACTGAACACTGAAGCTTTCTTT
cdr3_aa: CASSQGGLNTEAFF

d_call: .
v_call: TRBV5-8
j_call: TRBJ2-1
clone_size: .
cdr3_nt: TGTGCCAGCAGAAACAGGTTGCGCTCCTACAATGAGCAGTTCTTC
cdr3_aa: CASRNRLRSYNEQFF

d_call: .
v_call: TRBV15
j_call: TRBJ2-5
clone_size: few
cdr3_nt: TGTGCCACCAGCGGTGGTCCTGAGACCCAGTACTTC
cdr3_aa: CATSGGPETQYF

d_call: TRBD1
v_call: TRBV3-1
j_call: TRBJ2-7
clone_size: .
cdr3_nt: TGTGCCAGCAGCCAATCATTCGGGACAGCAAGCTACGAGCAGTACTTC
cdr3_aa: CASSQSFGTASYEQYF

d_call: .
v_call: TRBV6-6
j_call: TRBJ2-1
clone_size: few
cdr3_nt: TGTGCCAGCAGAAACCCGGTCGTCAATGAGCAGTTCTTC
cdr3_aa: CASRNPVVNEQFF

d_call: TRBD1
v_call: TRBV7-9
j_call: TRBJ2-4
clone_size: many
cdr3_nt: TGTGCCAGCAGCGGAGACAGGGGAATTGGCAAAAACATTCAGTACTTC
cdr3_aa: CASSGDRGIGKNIQYF

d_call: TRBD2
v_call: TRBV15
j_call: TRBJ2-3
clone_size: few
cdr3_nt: TGTGCCACCAGCGAAGGACTAGCGGGAGGGCCTGTCACAGATACGCAGTATTTT
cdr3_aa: CATSEGLAGGPVTDTQYF

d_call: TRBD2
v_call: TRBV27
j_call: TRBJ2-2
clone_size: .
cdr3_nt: TGTGCCAGCAGTCTAAGCCGACTAGCGGGGGGGCCCGGGGAGCTGTTTTTT
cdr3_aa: CASSLSRLAGGPGELFF

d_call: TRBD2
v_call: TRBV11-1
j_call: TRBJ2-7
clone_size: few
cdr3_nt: TGTGCCAGCAGCTCTCGGCTAGCGGGAGGCTTTACTACCTACGAGCAGTACTTC
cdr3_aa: CASSSRLAGGFTTYEQYF

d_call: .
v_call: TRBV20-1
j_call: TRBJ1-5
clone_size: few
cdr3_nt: TGCAGTGCTAGTAACACGGGCCTCGGGCAGCCCCAGCATTTT
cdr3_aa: CSASNTGLGQPQHF

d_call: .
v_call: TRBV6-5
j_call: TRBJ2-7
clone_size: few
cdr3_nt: TGTGCCAGCAGTTACATCCCAAGGGCGTCCGGCTACGAGCAGTACTTC
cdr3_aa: CASSYIPRASGYEQYF

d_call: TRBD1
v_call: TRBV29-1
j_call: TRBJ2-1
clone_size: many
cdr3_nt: TGCAGCGTTGATAAGGGGGCAACCTCCTACAATGAGCAGTTCTTC
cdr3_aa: CSVDKGATSYNEQFF

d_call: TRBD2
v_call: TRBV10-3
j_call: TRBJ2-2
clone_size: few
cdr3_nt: TGTGCCGCCTCGGGAGGGCCGAGCACCGGGGAGCTGTTTTTT
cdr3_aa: CAASGGPSTGELFF

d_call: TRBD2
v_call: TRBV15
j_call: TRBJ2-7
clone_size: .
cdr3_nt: TGTGCCACCAGCAGAGGGACTAGCGGGAACTCCTACGAGCAGTACTTC
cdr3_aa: CATSRGTSGNSYEQYF

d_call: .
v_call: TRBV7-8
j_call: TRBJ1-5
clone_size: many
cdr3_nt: TGTGCCAGCAGCTTTACCAGGGAAAGCAATCAGCCCCAGCATTTT
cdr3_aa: CASSFTRESNQPQHF

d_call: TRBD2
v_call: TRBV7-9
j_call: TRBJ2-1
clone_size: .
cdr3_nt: TGTGCCAGCAGCTCACCGGGACTAGCGGAATACAATGAGCAGTTCTTC
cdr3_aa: CASSSPGLAEYNEQFF

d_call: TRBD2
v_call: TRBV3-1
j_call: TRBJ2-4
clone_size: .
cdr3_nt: TGTGCCATCTGTACGGGACTAGCGGGGATTCTAGCCAAAAACATTCAGTACTTC
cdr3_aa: CAICTGLAGILAKNIQYF

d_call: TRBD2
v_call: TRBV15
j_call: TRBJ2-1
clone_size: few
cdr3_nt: TGTGCCACCAGCGGGGGGGTGGCCCAGCGATACAATGAGCAGTTCTTC
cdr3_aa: CATSGGVAQRYNEQFF

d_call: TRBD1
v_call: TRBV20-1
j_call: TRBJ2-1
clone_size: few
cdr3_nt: TGCAGGATCGGACAGGGGCTAGCCAATGAGCAGTTCTTC
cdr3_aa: CRIGQGLANEQFF

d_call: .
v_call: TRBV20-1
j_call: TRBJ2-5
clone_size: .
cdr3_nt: TGCAGTGCTAGGGGGCCGGGGGAGACACAAGAGACCCAGTACTTC
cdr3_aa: CSARGPGETQETQYF

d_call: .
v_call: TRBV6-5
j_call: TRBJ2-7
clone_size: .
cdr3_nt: TGTGCCAGCAGTTATCACGTCACCCCTGGGGAGCAGTACTTC
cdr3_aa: CASSYHVTPGEQYF

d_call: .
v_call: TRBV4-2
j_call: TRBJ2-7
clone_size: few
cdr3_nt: TGTGCCAGCAGCCAAGGACGGGGGCGCGCCACCTACGAGCAGTACTTC
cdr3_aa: CASSQGRGRATYEQYF

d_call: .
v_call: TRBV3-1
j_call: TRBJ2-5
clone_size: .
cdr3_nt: TGTGCCAGCAGCCAAGTAGGGCCAGGGGAGTACCAAGAGACCCAGTACTTC
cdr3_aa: CASSQVGPGEYQETQYF

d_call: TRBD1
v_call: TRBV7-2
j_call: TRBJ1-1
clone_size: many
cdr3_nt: TGTGCCAGCAGCGCCCGACAGGGGGTGAACACTGAAGCTTTCTTT
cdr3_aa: CASSARQGVNTEAFF

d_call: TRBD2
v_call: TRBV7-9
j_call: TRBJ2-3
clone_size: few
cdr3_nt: TGTGCCAGCAGCCACCGACTAGCGGGAGGGACAGATACGCAGTATTTT
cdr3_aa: CASSHRLAGGTDTQYF